This TCR beta chain derives from a study of blood T cell repertoires in COVID-19. Study-level information: Acute and convalescent COVID-19 samples came from the United States, Italy and Spain. PBMCs, B-cell-depleted T cells, or T cells provided the cDNA or gDNA that made up the material.

Source study methods: Reference gene primer amplification yielded estimated nucleated cell counts. The data were produced by immunoSEQ multiplex PCR, yet TCRdb's version contains in-frame clones alone and is incomplete. V and J calls and clone size are as listed in that table; D and trimming were resolved from the DNA. The table records about 160,000 clones, roughly 90% of them present only once. The CDR3 is 12 amino acids. Germline V gives CDR1 SGHTA, CDR2 FQGTGA. J lost 11 bases, V lost 5 bases, and 5 bases had no gene match. Input material: peripheral blood. The receptor was isolated from a woman aged 55-69 years who had recovered from COVID-19. The J gene is TRBJ2-2, the V gene TRBV7-3, with 7 bases aligning to TRBD2. The CDR3 sequence is CASSRGEGELFF. The CDR3, as DNA: TGTGCCAGCAGCCGAGGGGAGGGAGAGCTGTTTTTT.